Sequencing of this T cell receptor beta chain was carried out in a study of T cells in tumors after PD-1 blockade. About the study: Excluded were patients with checkpoint blockade, immunosuppressants, or radiotherapy or other anti-cancer therapy within 4 weeks. On average, peripheral blood gave under 150,000 TCR templates and tens of thousands of unique clonotypes. Some patients also took daily vismodegib 150 mg during anti-PD-1 treatment.

Study results and caveats: Some novel exhausted tumor clones appeared in pre-treatment blood, suggesting peripheral recruitment.

CDR1 SGHNT and CDR2 YYREEE come from the germline V gene (reference sequence). Trimming took off 0 bases at V and 0 bases at J, with 6 bases between the two ends. The CDR3 has 15 residues. Note on this clone: What it binds is unknown.

Method: immunoSEQ multiplex PCR; TCRdb's copy keeps in-frame clones and lacks some. Of some 43,000 clones listed, 81% are singletons. The V call is TRBV5-4, the J call TRBJ2-2; D unresolved. The sequence derives from a human donor with basal cell carcinoma. This specimen was PBMCs, taken before anti-PD-1 treatment. The DNA of the CDR3 is TGTGCCAGCAGCTTGGACCAGGCGAACACCGGGGAGCTGTTTTTT. Residues: CASSLDQANTGELFF.